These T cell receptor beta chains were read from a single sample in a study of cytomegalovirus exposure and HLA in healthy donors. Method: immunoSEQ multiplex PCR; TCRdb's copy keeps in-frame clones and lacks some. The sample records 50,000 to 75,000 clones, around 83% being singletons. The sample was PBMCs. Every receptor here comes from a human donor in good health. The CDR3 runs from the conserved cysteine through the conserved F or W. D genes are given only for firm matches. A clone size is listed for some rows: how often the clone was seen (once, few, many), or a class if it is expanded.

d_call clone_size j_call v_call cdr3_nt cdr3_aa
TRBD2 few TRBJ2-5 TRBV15 TGTGCCACCAGCAGAGATGGTAGGGCTAGCGGGTTTCAAGAGACCCAGTACTTC CATSRDGRASGFQETQYF
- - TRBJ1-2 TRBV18 TGTGCCAGCTCACCAAGAGAGTCCGCCCCAAACTATGGCTACACCTTC CASSPRESAPNYGYTF
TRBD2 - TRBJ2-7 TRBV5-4 TGTGCCAGCAGCTTGGTAGCGGGGAATTCATTTTTCTTCTACGAGCAGTACTTC CASSLVAGNSFFFYEQYF
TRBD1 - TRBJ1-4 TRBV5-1 TGCGCCAGCAGCCCAGGGGGCAGTAATGAAAAACTGTTTTTT CASSPGGSNEKLFF
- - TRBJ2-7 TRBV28 TGTGCCAGCGAGGCGTCCTGGGGCTACGGGCAGTACTTC CASEASWGYGQYF
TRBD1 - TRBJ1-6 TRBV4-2 TGTGCCAGCAGCCGGGTTGACAGGGGAGATTCACCCCTCCACTTT CASSRVDRGDSPLHF
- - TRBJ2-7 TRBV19 TGTGCCAGTAGTACCCAACTAGCTGGGGCCTACGAGCAGTACTTC CASSTQLAGAYEQYF
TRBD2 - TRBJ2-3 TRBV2 TGTGCCAGCAGTGAACTAGCGGGAGGGCCAGATACGCAGTATTTT CASSELAGGPDTQYF
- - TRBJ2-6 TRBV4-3 TGCGCCAGCAGCGAAGGGACGGGGTCTGGGGCCAACGTCCTGACTTTC CASSEGTGSGANVLTF
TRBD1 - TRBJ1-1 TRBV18 TGTGCCAGCTCACCAGGTCAGGGGGGTGAAGCTTTCTTT CASSPGQGGEAFF
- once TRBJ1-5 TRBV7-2 TGTGCCAGCAGCTTCCCGACATCGAATAGCAATCAGCCCCAGCATTTT CASSFPTSNSNQPQHF
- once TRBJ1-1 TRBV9 TGTGCCAGCAACCTCGGTGATGGGGCTGGCACTGAAGCTTTCTTT CASNLGDGAGTEAFF
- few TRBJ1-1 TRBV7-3 TGTGCCAGCAGCTTAAACAGGGTAGTCCGAGGCACTGAAGCTTTCTTT CASSLNRVVRGTEAFF
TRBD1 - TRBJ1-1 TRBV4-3 TGCGCCAGCAGTGGACAGGTAGGTGAGGGAGCTTTCTTT CASSGQVGEGAFF
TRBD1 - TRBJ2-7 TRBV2 TGTGCCAGCAGTCCTACCGGGACAGGGGTTGCGGAGCAGTACTTC CASSPTGTGVAEQYF
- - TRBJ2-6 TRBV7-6 TGTGCCAGCAGATTGTCCCATTCTGGGGCCAACGTCCTGACTTTC CASRLSHSGANVLTF
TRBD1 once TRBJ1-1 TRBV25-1 TGTGCCAGCAGGGACAACCCGGGACAGGGCCACACTGAAGCTTTCTTT CASRDNPGQGHTEAFF
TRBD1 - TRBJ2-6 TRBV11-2 TGTGCCAGCAGCCAAAATAGCAGGGGGAAAAGCTCTGGGGCCAACGTCCTGACTTTC CASSQNSRGKSSGANVLTF
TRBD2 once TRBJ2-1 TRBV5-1 TGCGCCAGCAGCCTCACTAGCGCTAAGCAGTTCTTC CASSLTSAKQFF
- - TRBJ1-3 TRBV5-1 TGCGCCAGCAGCGCAACAACAGGTCCCTCTGGAAACACCATATATTTT CASSATTGPSGNTIYF
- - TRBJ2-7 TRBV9 TGCGCCAGCAGCGTAGCGGAGGGGTACGAGCAGTACTTC CASSVAEGYEQYF
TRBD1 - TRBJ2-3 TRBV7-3 TGTGCCAGCAGCACCAGACAGGGAGTGGGTACAGATACGCAGTATTTT CASSTRQGVGTDTQYF
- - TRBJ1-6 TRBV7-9 TGTGCCAGCAGCTCTAATAATTCACCCCTCCACTTT CASSSNNSPLHF
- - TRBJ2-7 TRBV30 TGTGCCTGGAGTGGGCGGGACGCCTACGAGCAGTACTTC CAWSGRDAYEQYF
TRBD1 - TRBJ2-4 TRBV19 TGTGCCAGTAGTAGGCCGCATTCGACAGGGATCGTCATTCAGTACTTC CASSRPHSTGIVIQYF
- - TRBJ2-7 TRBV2 TGTGCCAGCAGTGCGGGGGGCTCAGGGGAGCAGTACTTC CASSAGGSGEQYF
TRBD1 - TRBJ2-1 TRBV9 TGTGCCAGCAGCCCCGATCTAAGGACAGGGGTGGACAATGAGCAGTTCTTC CASSPDLRTGVDNEQFF
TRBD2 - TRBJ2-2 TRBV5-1 TGCGCCAGCAGCTCGGGACTAGCGATCGGGGAGCTGTTTTTT CASSSGLAIGELFF
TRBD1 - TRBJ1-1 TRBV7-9 TGTGCCAGCAGCTTAAGGGACAGGGGTACCACTGAAGCTTTCTTT CASSLRDRGTTEAFF
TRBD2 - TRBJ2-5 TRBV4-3 TGCGCCAGCAGGCCTACCGGGACTAGCGGGCAAGAGACCCAGTACTTC CASRPTGTSGQETQYF
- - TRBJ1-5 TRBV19 TGTGCCAGTAGTACGGTGTTAAGCAGCAATCAGCCCCAGCATTTT CASSTVLSSNQPQHF
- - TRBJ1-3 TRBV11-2 TGTGCCAGCAGCTTAGATCTGGAGAGGGGAAACACCATATATTTT CASSLDLERGNTIYF
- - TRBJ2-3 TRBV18 TGTGCCAGCTCACCTTCACACACAGATACGCAGTATTTT CASSPSHTDTQYF
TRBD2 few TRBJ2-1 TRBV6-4 TGTGCCAGCAGTGGGACTAGCGGGAGTTCCAATGAGCAGTTCTTC CASSGTSGSSNEQFF
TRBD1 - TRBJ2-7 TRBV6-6 TGTGCCAGCAAAGCAGGGGGATTCGCCTACGAGCAGTACTTC CASKAGGFAYEQYF
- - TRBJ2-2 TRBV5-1 TGCGCCAGCAGCTTGGCCGGTGTCACCGGGGAGCTGTTTTTT CASSLAGVTGELFF
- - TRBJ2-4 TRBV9 TGTGCCAGCAGCGTTTCGTGGGGGCCAGCCAAAAACATTCAGTACTTC CASSVSWGPAKNIQYF
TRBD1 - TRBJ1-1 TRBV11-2 TGTGCCAGCAGCTTAGGACAGGGCAACACTGAAGCTTTCTTT CASSLGQGNTEAFF
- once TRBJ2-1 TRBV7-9 TGTGCCAGCAGCCAACTAGTTCGAATAGCCAATGAGCAGTTCTTC CASSQLVRIANEQFF
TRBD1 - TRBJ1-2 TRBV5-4 TGTGCCAGCAGCACAGGACAGGGGGGAGGCTACACCTTC CASSTGQGGGYTF
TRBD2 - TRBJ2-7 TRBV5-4 TGTGCCAGCAGCCCTCAAGCGGGGGCCTCCTACGAGCAGTACTTC CASSPQAGASYEQYF
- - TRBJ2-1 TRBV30 TGTGCCTGGACTATCGCAGGGGACAATGAGCAGTTCTTC CAWTIAGDNEQFF
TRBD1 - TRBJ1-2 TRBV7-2 TGTGCCAGCAGCAAGACCGGGACAGGGCGAAACTATGGCTACACCTTC CASSKTGTGRNYGYTF
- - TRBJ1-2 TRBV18 TGTGCCAGCTCACCACGAGGACGGAAGACTATCTACACCTTC CASSPRGRKTIYTF
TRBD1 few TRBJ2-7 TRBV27 TGTGCCAGCAGTTTTGAGGGGGCGCGGGACGAGCAGTACTTC CASSFEGARDEQYF
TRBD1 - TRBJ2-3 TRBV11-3 TGTGCCAGCAGCGGGCGCCAGGGGGTGGAAGATACGCAGTATTTT CASSGRQGVEDTQYF
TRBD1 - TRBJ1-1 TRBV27 TGTGCCAGCAGTTTGGGGGCAGGGGGGTTGAACACTGAAGCTTTCTTT CASSLGAGGLNTEAFF
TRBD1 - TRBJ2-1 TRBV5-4 TGTGCCGGGCGGACAGGTACTTACAATGAGCAGTTCTTC CAGRTGTYNEQFF
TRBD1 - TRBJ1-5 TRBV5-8 TGTGCCAGCAGCTTGACAGGGGGTCAGCCCCAGCATTTT CASSLTGGQPQHF
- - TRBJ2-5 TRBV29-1 TGCAGCGTTGGTTGGAGGGGGCGGGCGAGGGAGACCCAGTACTTC CSVGWRGRARETQYF
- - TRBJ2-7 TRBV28 TGTGCCAGCAGTCCTGGGCGATACGAGCAGTACTTC CASSPGRYEQYF
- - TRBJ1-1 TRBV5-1 TGCGCCAGCAGCTTGGTTCCCCCTGGCAACACTGAAGCTTTCTTT CASSLVPPGNTEAFF